This T cell receptor beta chain was sequenced in a study of T cell responses to AZD1222 COVID-19 vaccine. As regards this clone: Its cognate antigen is unknown.

Profiling relied on immunoSEQ multiplex PCR, and the TCRdb table lists in-frame clones only, not all of them. Of 250,000 to 300,000 clones detected, 94% appear once; the ten largest clones hold around 0.57%. Study-wide findings and caveats: The donor cohort was predominantly white British with a female majority, and clonal diversity may have been underestimated. Vaccine-associated CD4 TCRs spanned spike, dominant at 160-218 and 743-854.

V lost 3 bases, J lost 0 bases, and 6 bases lay in between. CDR1 MNHEY and CDR2 SMNVEV come from the germline V gene (reference sequence). The CDR3 sequence is 14 residues long. Sequencing was performed on peripheral blood, taken 28 days after the second AZD1222 dose. V gene TRBV27 combines with J gene TRBJ2-1; D call uncertain. The receptor comes from an adult who received the AZD1222 COVID-19 vaccine. CDR3 nucleotides: TGTGCCAGCAGTTTGGAGAGCTCCTACAATGAGCAGTTCTTC. This translates into CASSLESSYNEQFF.